The following is a TCR beta chain sequence with its context. At one end, the junction sequence differs from germline, possibly due to a read error. The CDR3 runs to 16 residues. Looked up from germline, CDR1 is SGHAT and CDR2 is FQNNGV. This entry comes from a study of blood T cells in healthy people across ages. With a J-beta primer mix and a sample-barcoded 5' primer, a second PCR ran about 6 to 11 cycles. TCRdb independently ran MiXCR on the 5' RACE reads; one entry per CDR3 protein. This sample carries around 800,000 distinct CDR3 sequences, roughly 24% of them seen once, and the ten largest clones take over 2.5%. This same sample was also taken into another study, of T cells of mothers and their children. This second study says: No clones detected were persistent microchimeric T cell clones.

The receptor was isolated from a boy under 18 in good health. The chain links TRBV11-2 to TRBJ2-3; D may match TRBD1 or TRBD2 (5 bases each). Sequencing was carried out using blood. The CDR3, as DNA: TGTGCCAGCAGCTCATGGGGTACGGGGACCACAGATATGCAGTATTTT. Protein sequence: CASSSWGTGTTDMQYF.